The TCR beta chain described here comes from a study of blood T cell repertoires in COVID-19. Looking at the study overall: The analysed material was cDNA or gDNA that came from T cells, B-cell-depleted T cells, or PBMCs.

Per the study methods: Amplification of reference gene primers was used by the study to estimate nucleated cell counts. Data came from immunoSEQ multiplex PCR; TCRdb stores just in-frame clones and leaves some out. Clone size and V and J calls were adopted from that table, with D and trimming inferred from the DNA. The table lists some 370,000 clones, about four fifths of them singletons. CDR1 and CDR2 from the germline V gene are LGHDT and YNNKEL (reference sequence). Trimming cost V 2 bases and J 1 base, with 8 bases left between them. The CDR3 length is 14 residues. The TCR comes from a woman aged 45-60 years who had recovered from COVID-19. The V and J genes are TRBV3-1 (or the pseudogene TRBV3-2) and TRBJ1-1; D is ambiguous. Sequenced material: PBMCs or T cells enriched from blood (not recorded which). CDR3 sequence: CASSQLSRNTEAFF. For the CDR3, the DNA is TGTGCCAGCAGCCAATTATCCAGGAACACTGAAGCTTTCTTT.